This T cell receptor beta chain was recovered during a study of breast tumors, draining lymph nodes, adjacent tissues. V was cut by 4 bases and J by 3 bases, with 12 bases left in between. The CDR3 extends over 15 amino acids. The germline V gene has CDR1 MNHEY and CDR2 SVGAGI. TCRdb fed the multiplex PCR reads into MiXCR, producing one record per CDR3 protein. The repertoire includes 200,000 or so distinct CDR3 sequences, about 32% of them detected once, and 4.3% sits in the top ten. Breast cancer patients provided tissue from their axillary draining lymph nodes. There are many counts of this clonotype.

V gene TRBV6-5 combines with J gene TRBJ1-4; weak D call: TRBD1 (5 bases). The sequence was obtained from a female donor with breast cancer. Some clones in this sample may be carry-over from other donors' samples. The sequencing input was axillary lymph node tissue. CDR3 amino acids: CASSFGRASNEKLFF. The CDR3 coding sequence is TGTGCCAGCAGTTTTGGCAGGGCATCTAATGAAAAACTGTTTTTT.